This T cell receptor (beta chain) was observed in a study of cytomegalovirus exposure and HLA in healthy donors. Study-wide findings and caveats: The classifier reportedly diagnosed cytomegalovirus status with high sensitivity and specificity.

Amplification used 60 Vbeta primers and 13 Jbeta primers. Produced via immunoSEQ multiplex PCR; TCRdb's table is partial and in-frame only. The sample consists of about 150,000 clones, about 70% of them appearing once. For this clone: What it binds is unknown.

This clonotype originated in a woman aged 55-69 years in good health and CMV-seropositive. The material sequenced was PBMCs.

The CDR3 DNA reads as TGTGCCAGTAGTATAGCAGGGATCCACACTGAAGCTTTCTTT. Its translation: CASSIAGIHTEAFF. The rearrangement uses TRBV19 and TRBJ1-1, with D maybe TRBD1 (5 bases). V gave up 1 base and J gave up 3 bases, with 9 bases separating them. Germline CDR1 is LNHDA and CDR2 is SQIVND (reference sequence). This CDR3 contains 14 residues.